This T cell receptor beta chain is drawn from a study of T cell changes during pregnancy in multiple sclerosis. Losses at the gene ends were 4 bases for V and 5 bases for J; bases not matched to a gene: 8. CDR1 and CDR2 (germline): SGHNT, YYREEE (reference sequence). The CDR3 covers 15 residues. This clone is a singleton in its sample. Generated by immunoSEQ multiplex PCR, the TCRdb table keeps only in-frame clones and is missing some. The profile shows over 100,000 clones, roughly 92% of them singletons. The sequence was obtained from a female donor with multiple sclerosis, enrolled in a pregnancy study. The chain has TRBV5-4 and TRBJ2-1; 8 bases are shared with TRBD1. Specimen: peripheral blood, collected in the third trimester of pregnancy. CDR3: CASSPGQGRNNEQFF. The CDR3 DNA follows: TGTGCCAGCAGCCCCGGACAGGGTCGGAACAATGAGCAGTTCTTC.